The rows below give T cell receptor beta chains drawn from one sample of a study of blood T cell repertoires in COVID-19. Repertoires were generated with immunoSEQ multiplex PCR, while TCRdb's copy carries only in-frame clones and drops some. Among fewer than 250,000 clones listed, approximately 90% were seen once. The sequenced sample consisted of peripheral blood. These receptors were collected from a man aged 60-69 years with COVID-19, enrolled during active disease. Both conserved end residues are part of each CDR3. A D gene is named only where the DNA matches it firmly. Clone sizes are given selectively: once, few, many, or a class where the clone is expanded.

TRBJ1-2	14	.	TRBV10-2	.	CASSKQVANYGYTF	TGCGCCAGCAGTAAACAGGTGGCGAACTATGGCTACACCTTC
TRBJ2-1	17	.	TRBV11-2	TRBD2	CASSPGTSGWTYNEQFF	TGTGCCAGCAGCCCCGGGACTAGCGGGTGGACCTACAATGAGCAGTTCTTC
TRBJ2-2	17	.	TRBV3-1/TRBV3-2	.	CASSQVSRAVNTGELFF	TGTGCCAGCAGCCAAGTTTCGAGGGCCGTGAACACCGGGGAGCTGTTTTTT
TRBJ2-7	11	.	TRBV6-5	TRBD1	CASGQVYEQYF	TGTGCCAGTGGACAGGTCTACGAGCAGTACTTC
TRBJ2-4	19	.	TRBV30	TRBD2	CAWSEEAGGVDLAKNIQYF	TGTGCCTGGAGTGAAGAAGCGGGGGGAGTAGATCTCGCCAAAAACATTCAGTACTTC
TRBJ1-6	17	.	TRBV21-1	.	CASSKEGTGRGNSPLHF	TGTGCCAGCAGCAAAGAAGGGACAGGGAGAGGTAATTCACCCCTCCACTTT
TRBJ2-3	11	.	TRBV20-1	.	CSARASDTQYF	TGCAGTGCTAGAGCCAGTGATACGCAGTATTTT
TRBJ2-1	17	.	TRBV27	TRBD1	CASSPSVRQGWHNEQFF	TGTGCCAGCAGTCCCTCGGTACGACAGGGTTGGCACAATGAGCAGTTCTTC
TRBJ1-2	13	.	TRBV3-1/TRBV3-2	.	CASSQAGSYGYTF	TGTGCCAGCAGCCAAGCGGGAAGCTATGGCTACACCTTC
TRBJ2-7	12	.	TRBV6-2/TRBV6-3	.	CASSYLGAEQYF	TGTGCCAGCAGTTACTTGGGCGCCGAGCAGTACTTC
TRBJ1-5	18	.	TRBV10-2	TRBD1	CASRAEGASPFSNQPQHF	TGCGCCAGCAGGGCAGAGGGGGCTTCGCCCTTTAGCAATCAGCCCCAGCATTTT
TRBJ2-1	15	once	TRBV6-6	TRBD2	CASSYDSGRYNEQFF	TGTGCCAGCAGTTACGATAGCGGGAGGTACAATGAGCAGTTCTTC
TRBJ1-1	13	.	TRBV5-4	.	CASSFGLNTEAFF	TGTGCCAGCAGCTTTGGCCTGAACACTGAAGCTTTCTTT
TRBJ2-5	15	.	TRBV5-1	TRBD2	CASRGSGGTAETQYF	TGCGCCAGCAGGGGGAGCGGGGGCACTGCAGAGACCCAGTACTTC
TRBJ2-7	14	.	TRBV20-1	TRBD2	CSASHSGSSYEQYF	TGCAGTGCTAGTCACAGCGGGAGCTCCTACGAGCAGTACTTC
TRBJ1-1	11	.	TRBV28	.	CASSFSSRAFF	TGTGCCAGCAGTTTTTCCTCACGGGCTTTCTTT
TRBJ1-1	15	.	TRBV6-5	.	CASSYSRTSNTEAFF	TGTGCCAGCAGTTACTCTAGGACATCGAACACTGAAGCTTTCTTT
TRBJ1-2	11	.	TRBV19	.	CARGAAYGYTF	TGTGCCAGGGGGGCAGCCTATGGCTACACCTTC
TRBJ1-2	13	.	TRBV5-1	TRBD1	CASSSTGAYGYTF	TGCGCCAGCAGCTCGACAGGGGCCTATGGCTACACCTTC
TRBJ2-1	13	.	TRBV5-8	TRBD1	CASSLDRVNEQFF	TGTGCCAGCAGTCTTGACAGGGTCAATGAGCAGTTCTTC
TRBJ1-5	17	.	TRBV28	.	CASRLPGHRTLNQPQHF	TGTGCCAGCAGACTACCGGGACACAGGACACTCAATCAGCCCCAGCATTTT
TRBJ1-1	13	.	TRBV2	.	CASSALGGAEAFF	TGTGCCAGCAGCGCCCTGGGGGGGGCTGAAGCTTTCTTT
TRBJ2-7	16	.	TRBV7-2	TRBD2	CASSSSWTSGTYEQYF	TGTGCCAGCAGCTCCTCTTGGACTAGCGGCACCTACGAGCAGTACTTC
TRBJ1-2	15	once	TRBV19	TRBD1	CASFASGTGVYGYTF	TGTGCCAGTTTCGCCTCCGGGACAGGGGTCTATGGCTACACCTTC
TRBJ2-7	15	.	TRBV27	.	CASSPPEGAIGGQYF	TGTGCCAGCAGTCCCCCGGAGGGGGCGATTGGGGGGCAGTACTTC
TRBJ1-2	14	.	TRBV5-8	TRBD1	CASSAGQAGWSYTF	TGTGCCAGCAGCGCCGGACAGGCCGGATGGAGCTACACCTTC
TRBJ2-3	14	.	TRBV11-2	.	CASTGNRVIDTQYF	TGTGCCTCCACGGGAAACAGGGTCATAGATACGCAGTATTTT
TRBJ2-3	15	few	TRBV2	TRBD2	CASSVSGGAVDTQYF	TGTGCCAGCAGTGTGAGCGGGGGGGCGGTTGATACGCAGTATTTT
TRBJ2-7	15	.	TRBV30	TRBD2	CAWSVTAARGGEQYF	TGTGCCTGGAGTGTAACAGCAGCGCGGGGGGGCGAGCAGTACTTC
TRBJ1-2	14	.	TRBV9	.	CASSPPGGSYGYTF	TGTGCCAGCAGCCCGCCCGGGGGAAGCTATGGCTACACCTTC
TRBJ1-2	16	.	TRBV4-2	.	CASSQEKSERAYGYTF	TGTGCCAGCAGCCAAGAGAAGAGCGAGAGGGCCTATGGCTACACCTTC
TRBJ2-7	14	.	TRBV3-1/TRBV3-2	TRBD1	CASSMMGQASEQYF	TGTGCCAGCAGCATGATGGGACAGGCCTCTGAGCAGTACTTC
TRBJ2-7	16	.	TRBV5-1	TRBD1	CASTPTGQGHSYEQYF	TGCGCCAGCACCCCAACGGGACAGGGACATTCCTACGAGCAGTACTTC
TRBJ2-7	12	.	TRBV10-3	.	CAISGDSYEQYF	TGTGCCATCTCCGGGGACTCCTACGAGCAGTACTTC
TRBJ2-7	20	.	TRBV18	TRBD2	CASSPGLAALGPTKAYKQYF	TGTGCCAGCTCCCCCGGACTAGCGGCTCTTGGTCCGACTAAAGCCTACAAGCAGTACTTC
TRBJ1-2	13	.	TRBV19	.	CASTWGGNYGYTF	TGTGCCAGTACGTGGGGCGGAAACTATGGCTACACCTTC
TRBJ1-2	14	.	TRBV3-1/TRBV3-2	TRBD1	CASSPQGVRYGYTF	TGTGCCAGCAGCCCCCAGGGGGTCCGCTATGGCTACACCTTC
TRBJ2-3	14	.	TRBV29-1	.	CSVSLAISTDTQYF	TGCAGCGTTAGTTTAGCGATAAGCACAGATACGCAGTATTTT
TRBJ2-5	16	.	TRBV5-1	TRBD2	CASSARTSGLKETQYF	TGCGCCAGCAGCGCCCGGACTAGCGGATTAAAAGAGACCCAGTACTTC
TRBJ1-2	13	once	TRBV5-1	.	CASSLTGTYGYTF	TGCGCCAGCAGCTTGACAGGGACCTATGGCTACACCTTC
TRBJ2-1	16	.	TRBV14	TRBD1	CASSQIWTGAYNEQFF	TGTGCCAGCAGCCAAATATGGACAGGGGCCTACAATGAGCAGTTCTTC
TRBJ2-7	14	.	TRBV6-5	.	CASRRDSSSYEQYF	TGTGCCAGCAGGCGAGACAGTAGCTCCTACGAGCAGTACTTC
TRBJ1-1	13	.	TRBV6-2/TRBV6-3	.	CASSPAGVTEAFF	TGTGCCAGCAGTCCCGCAGGGGTCACTGAAGCTTTCTTT
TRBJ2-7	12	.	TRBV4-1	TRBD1	CASSPDRVEQYF	TGCGCCAGCAGCCCCGACAGGGTCGAGCAGTACTTC
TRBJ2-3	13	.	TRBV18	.	CASSPTLTDTQYF	TGTGCCAGCTCACCAACGCTAACAGATACGCAGTATTTT
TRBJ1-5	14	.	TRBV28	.	CASSFWQVGQPQHF	TGTGCCAGCAGTTTTTGGCAGGTGGGTCAGCCCCAGCATTTT